Following are 31 T cell receptor beta chains from one sample sequenced in a study of T cell responses to AZD1222 COVID-19 vaccine. TCRdb's table, derived via immunoSEQ multiplex PCR, lists solely in-frame clones and lacks some. The profile shows about 190,000 clones, roughly 90% of them singletons. The material sequenced was peripheral blood, taken on day 0 of AZD1222 vaccination. These receptors were obtained from an adult in good health.

This sequence joins TRBV7-9 and TRBJ1-2; 8 nucleotides line up with TRBD1. Germline V gene lookup returns CDR1 SEHNR and CDR2 FQNEAQ (reference sequence). Trimming cost V 6 bases and J 8 bases; bases outside gene matches: 8. There are 13 residues in the CDR3. CDR3 amino acids: CASRLGQVDGYTF. CDR3 DNA sequence: TGTGCCAGCAGGCTGGGACAGGTCGACGGCTACACCTTC. The whole variable domain, remainder taken from reference TRBV7-9 and TRBJ1-2, is DTGVSQNPRHKITKRGQNVTFRCDPISEHNRLYWYRQTLGQGPEFLTYFQNEAQLEKSRLLSDRFSAERPKGSFSTLEIQRTEQGDSAMYLCASRLGQVDGYTFGSGTRLTVV.

The genes are TRBV10-2 and TRBJ2-2; 7 bases align to TRBD1. Germline CDR1 WSHSY, CDR2 SAAADI. The junction had 7 bases not matched to a gene; V was cut back by 6 bases and J by 3 bases. The CDR3 covers 15 residues. The DNA of the CDR3 is TGCGCCAGCAGGGCACAGGGGATGGACACCGGGGAGCTGTTTTTT. This codes for CASRAQGMDTGELFF.

The chain employs TRBV18 and TRBJ2-7; D possibly uses TRBD1 or TRBD2 (5 bases each). V gave up 3 bases and J gave up 6 bases, with 21 bases separating them. The CDR3 contains 16 residues. Germline CDR1 and CDR2: KGHSH and LQKENI. The CDR3 sequence: CASSPLGVGDWSEQYF. As DNA, the CDR3 is TGTGCCAGCTCACCCCTAGGGGTCGGGGATTGGAGCGAGCAGTACTTC.

The chain recombines TRBV11-2 with TRBJ2-7; no clear D gene. The CDR3 totals 14 residues. Between the trimmed V and J ends, which lost 5 bases and 3 bases, there was a span of 14 bases. From germline, CDR1 is SGHAT and CDR2 FQNNGV. The CDR3 nucleotides are TGTGCCAGCAGCCCGTCGAACAAAAACTACGAGCAGTACTTC. The encoded protein is CASSPSNKNYEQYF.

This chain uses TRBV19 with TRBJ1-1; D gene unclear. Germline CDR1 is LNHDA and CDR2 is SQIVND (reference sequence). V was pared by 3 bases and J by 4 bases, with 9 bases between. The CDR3 extends over 13 amino acids. This chain's CDR3 is CASSIGLRTEAFF. The CDR3 coding sequence is TGTGCCAGTAGTATTGGGTTGCGCACTGAAGCTTTCTTT. Based on the CDR3 plus reference TRBV19 and TRBJ1-1, the full variable domain is DGGITQSPKYLFRKEGQNVTLSCEQNLNHDAMYWYRQDPGQGLRLIYYSQIVNDFQKGDIAEGYSVSREKKESFPLTVTSAQKNPTAFYLCASSIGLRTEAFFGQGTRLTVV.

The rearrangement links TRBV14 to TRBJ2-7; tentatively, D is TRBD1 (5 bases). This CDR3 has 12 residues. The V gene's germline CDR1 is SGHDN and CDR2 FVKESK. Deletions cut 2 bases from V and 9 bases from J, with 11 bases between. DNA of the CDR3: TGTGCCAGCAGCCAATGGTCAGGGCCGCAGTACTTC. Protein: CASSQWSGPQYF.

V gene TRBV5-1 combines with J gene TRBJ2-7; TRBD1 matches 7 bases. The CDR3 has 16 amino acids. The junction had 11 bases not matched to a gene; V was cut back by 4 bases and J by 1 base. Germline values: CDR1 SGHRS, CDR2 YFSETQ. DNA for the CDR3: TGCGCCAGCAGCCCGAAGTCGGCAGGGGGTTCCTACGAGCAGTACTTC. Its translation is CASSPKSAGGSYEQYF.

The V call is TRBV19, the J call TRBJ1-5, with 12 positions matching TRBD1. The CDR3 consists of 20 residues. The germline CDR1 and CDR2 sequences are LNHDA and SQIVND (reference sequence). V trimming: 3 bases; J trimming: 1 base; junction bases outside the gene matches: 13. The CDR3 sequence: CASSIQTVLGQGASNQPQHF. The CDR3 DNA is TGTGCCAGTAGTATCCAAACGGTCCTGGGACAGGGGGCGAGCAATCAGCCCCAGCATTTT.

The chain is built from TRBV19 and TRBJ1-4; D perhaps matches TRBD1 (5 bases). The CDR3 is 16 residues long. Trimming pared 4 bases from V and 5 bases from J, leaving 17 bases between. CDR1 is LNHDA, CDR2 SQIVND, per germline (reference sequence). Here the CDR3 DNA reads TGTGCCAGTAGTAGGAAACGTGGCAGGGACAATGAAAAACTGTTTTTT. Translation: CASSRKRGRDNEKLFF. The variable domain in full, with the rest retrieved from reference TRBV19 and TRBJ1-4, is DGGITQSPKYLFRKEGQNVTLSCEQNLNHDAMYWYRQDPGQGLRLIYYSQIVNDFQKGDIAEGYSVSREKKESFPLTVTSAQKNPTAFYLCASSRKRGRDNEKLFFGSGTQLSVL.

The chain recombines TRBV10-2 with TRBJ2-1, with 11 bases aligning to TRBD2. V lost 6 bases to trimming and J lost 6 bases; unmatched junction nucleotides: 4. This CDR3 is built from 14 residues. CDR1 and CDR2 (germline): WSHSY, SAAADI. Here the CDR3 DNA reads TGCGCCAGCAGAGGGACTAGCGGACCCAATGAGCAGTTCTTC. Protein product: CASRGTSGPNEQFF.

Remarks on this clone: The junction departs from germline at one end; a sequencing error may be responsible. Here the CDR3 reads CASSFGATDTQYF. As DNA, the CDR3 is TGTGCTAGCAGCTTTGGGGCCACAGATACGCAGTATTTT. The J gene is TRBJ2-3, the V gene TRBV7-7; tentative D call: TRBD1 (5 bases). The CDR3 consists of 13 residues. CDR1 is SSHAT and CDR2 is FNYEAQ in the germline V gene (reference sequence).

This chain joins TRBV4-1 and TRBJ1-2; D is unresolved. V gave up 1 base and J gave up 3 bases, with 6 bases separating them. Germline assignment: CDR1 MGHRA and CDR2 YSYEKL. The CDR3 totals 13 residues. The CDR3, as DNA: TGCGCCAGCAGCCAAGGGCTCGACTATGGCTACACCTTC. This gives the protein CASSQGLDYGYTF.

The chain is built from TRBV29-1 and TRBJ2-1; 10 bases align to TRBD2. Germline V gene lookup returns CDR1 SQVTM and CDR2 ANQGSEA. CDR3 length: 13 residues. CDR3 region: CSVHSGGRDEQFF. CDR3 DNA sequence: TGCAGTGTCCATAGCGGGGGGCGGGATGAGCAGTTCTTC.

V is TRBV5-1 and J is TRBJ1-4, with D possibly being TRBD1 (6 bases). Germline CDR1 SGHRS, CDR2 YFSETQ. V was shortened by 3 bases and J by 7 bases, with 13 bases between the two germline ends. CDR3 size: 14 residues. CDR3 protein: CASSSSGVGEKLFF. CDR3 sequence (DNA): TGCGCCAGCAGCTCCTCAGGGGTCGGTGAAAAACTGTTTTTT.

The chain carries TRBV19 and TRBJ2-3; 7 bases match TRBD1. J was trimmed by 4 bases and V by 4 bases; bases with no gene match: 5. Germline assignment: CDR1 LNHDA and CDR2 SQIVND (reference sequence). The CDR3 spans 14 residues. The CDR3 sequence: CASSSTGVPDTQYF. CDR3 sequence (DNA): TGTGCCAGTAGTAGTACAGGGGTTCCAGATACGCAGTATTTT.

The rearrangement joins TRBV24-1 to TRBJ2-3; tentatively, D is TRBD1 (6 bases). Trimming left V 4 bases short and J 1 base short, with 11 bases between. This CDR3 contains 15 residues. The germline CDR1 and CDR2 sequences are KGHDR and SFDVKD. CDR3 coding DNA: TGTGCCACCAGTGAACCAGGGGACGGCACAGATACGCAGTATTTT. This sequence encodes CATSEPGDGTDTQYF.

The rearrangement joins TRBV20-1 to TRBJ2-7; perhaps TRBD1 as D (5 bases). Germline V gives CDR1 DFQATT, CDR2 SNEGSKA (reference sequence). This CDR3 spans 12 amino acids. V was clipped by 3 bases and J by 1 base, with 7 bases between them. The CDR3 is CSASQGSYEQYF. The CDR3, as DNA: TGCAGTGCTAGTCAGGGTTCCTACGAGCAGTACTTC.

The CDR3 spells CASSHGQGESQPQHF. The CDR3 region has the DNA TGTGCCAGCAGCCACGGACAGGGGGAAAGTCAGCCCCAGCATTTT. V gene TRBV7-9 combines with J gene TRBJ1-5; 10 bases are a match to TRBD1. Germline V gene data show CDR1 as SEHNR and CDR2 as FQNEAQ (reference sequence). CDR3 length equals 15 residues. J gave up 6 bases and V 5 bases, and 7 bases lay outside the gene matches.

The chain employs TRBV6-2 or TRBV6-3 and TRBJ2-1; 9 bases are a match to TRBD2. The germline V gene encodes CDR1 MNHEY and CDR2 SVGEGT. The CDR3 is 18 residues long. V shed 1 base and J 4 bases; nucleotides not matched to a gene: 11. In DNA, the CDR3 is TGTGCCAGCAGTTACTTTTCCGCTACGACTAGCGGTTACAATGAGCAGTTCTTC. Its translation: CASSYFSATTSGYNEQFF.

The chain has TRBV27 and TRBJ1-1, with a weak D call TRBD1 (6 bases). V shed 5 bases and J shed 4 bases, with 14 bases lying between them. CDR1 is MNHEY and CDR2 is SMNVEV in the germline V gene (reference sequence). This CDR3 comprises 14 residues. CDR3 in amino acids: CASSLRGDGTEAFF. In nucleotides, the CDR3 is TGTGCCAGCAGTCTGAGGGGGGACGGCACTGAAGCTTTCTTT.

Turning to this clone: The sample contains more than one DNA sequence encoding this CDR3. The chain combines TRBV5-1 with TRBJ1-4; TRBD1 matches 7 bases. J gave up 4 bases and V 5 bases, and 5 bases lay outside the gene matches. Germline V gene sequence: CDR1 SGHRS, CDR2 YFSETQ. The CDR3 loop spans 14 amino acids. CDR3 sequence: CASSPGTVNEKLFF. The CDR3 DNA reads TGCGCCAGCAGTCCCGGGACAGTTAATGAAAAACTGTTTTTT.

The chain employs TRBV27 and TRBJ2-3, with 10 nucleotides matching TRBD2. The CDR3 spans 18 residues. V lost 0 bases to trimming and J lost 1 base; unmatched junction nucleotides: 7. Germline V CDR1 and CDR2: MNHEY, SMNVEV (reference sequence). The CDR3 here is CASSLSGVAGGRTDTQYF. The DNA of the CDR3 is TGTGCCAGCAGTTTATCCGGGGTAGCGGGGGGCCGCACAGATACGCAGTATTTT.

This sequence joins TRBV2 and TRBJ2-6, with D hard to call. V lost 1 base and J lost 0, with 1 base in between. The CDR3 spans 14 residues. Germline-derived CDR1 and CDR2 are SNHLY and FYNNEI. The CDR3 spells CASSEVSGANVLTF. CDR3 nucleotides: TGTGCCAGCAGTGAAGTCTCTGGGGCCAACGTCCTGACTTTC.

The V call is TRBV27, the J call TRBJ1-2; a possible D gene is TRBD1 (5 bases). CDR1 MNHEY and CDR2 SMNVEV come from the germline V gene (reference sequence). The V end was cut by 0 bases, the J end by 2 bases, with 10 bases between. The CDR3 totals 15 residues. CDR3 coding DNA: TGTGCCAGCAGTTTATCTTGGGGGGGGAACTATGGCTACACCTTC. This translates into CASSLSWGGNYGYTF.

The chain joins TRBV7-2 to TRBJ2-3, with 9 positions matching TRBD1. The CDR3 covers 17 residues. Germline trimming cut 2 bases from V and 3 bases from J; bases unmatched to any gene: 9. Looked up from germline, CDR1 is SGHTA and CDR2 is FQGNSA. The CDR3 is CASSLSGTGSVTDTQYF. CDR3 sequence (DNA): TGTGCCAGCAGCTTATCCGGGACAGGGAGTGTAACAGATACGCAGTATTTT.

V is TRBV7-9 and J is TRBJ2-3; TRBD1 agrees at 7 bases. Germline CDR1 reads SEHNR; CDR2 reads FQNEAQ (reference sequence). The CDR3 loop spans 15 amino acids. Trimming cost V 1 base and J 4 bases; bases outside gene matches: 5. This CDR3 is CASSLGTGTADTQYF. CDR3 sequence (DNA): TGTGCCAGCAGCTTAGGCACAGGGACAGCAGATACGCAGTATTTT.

This clone was detected a few times. This chain uses TRBV29-1 with TRBJ2-3, with 13 bases fitting TRBD2. This CDR3 contains 16 residues. Per germline, CDR1 SQVTM and CDR2 ANQGSEA. J lost 4 bases, V lost 5 bases, and 9 bases had no gene match. This chain's CDR3 is CSVIRTSGRVSDTQYF. The CDR3, as DNA: TGCAGCGTTATAAGGACTAGCGGGAGAGTATCAGATACGCAGTATTTT.

Turning to this clone: Other nucleotide sequences in the sample specify the same CDR3. The rearrangement uses TRBV6-2 or TRBV6-3 and TRBJ1-1, with D uncertain. The CDR3 is 14 amino acids. The germline V gene has CDR1 MNHEY and CDR2 SVGEGT. V lost 6 bases and J 7 bases, leaving 18 bases between the germline ends. For the CDR3, the DNA is TGTGCCAGCAGCTCCCCGGGTGTGCCCAGTGAAGCTTTCTTT. It translates to CASSSPGVPSEAFF.

The rearrangement joins TRBV4-1 to TRBJ1-4, with TRBD1 matching 8 bases. This CDR3 comprises 16 residues. Looked up from germline, CDR1 is MGHRA and CDR2 is YSYEKL. The V gene end was trimmed by 3 bases and the J gene end by 4 bases; junction bases not matched to a gene: 7. This chain's CDR3 is CASSQRGTGINEKLFF. The DNA of the CDR3 is TGCGCCAGCAGCCAGAGGGGGACAGGAATTAATGAAAAACTGTTTTTT.

CDR3: CASSSQGGANVLTF. The DNA for the CDR3 is TGCGCCAGCAGCTCACAGGGAGGGGCCAACGTCCTGACTTTC. The V gene is TRBV5-1, the J gene TRBJ2-6, with D possibly being TRBD1 (6 bases). Germline loops: CDR1 SGHRS, CDR2 YFSETQ. Trimming left V 3 bases short and J 4 bases short, with 8 bases between. The CDR3 is made up of 14 amino acids. Complete variable domain (other parts from reference TRBV5-1 and TRBJ2-6): KAGVTQTPRYLIKTRGQQVTLSCSPISGHRSVSWYQQTPGQGLQFLFEYFSETQRNKGNFPGRFSGRQFSNSRSEMNVSTLELGDSALYLCASSSQGGANVLTFGAGSRLTVL.

Only one count was recorded for this clone. V usage is TRBV4-3 and J usage is TRBJ2-6; a possible D gene is TRBD1 (5 bases). From germline, CDR1 is LGHNA and CDR2 YSLEER. The CDR3 contains 17 residues. V shed 0 bases and J shed 0 bases, with 9 bases lying between them. The DNA of the CDR3 is TGCGCCAGCAGCCAAGAAGGGGCCAGCTCTGGGGCCAACGTCCTGACTTTC. Encoded protein: CASSQEGASSGANVLTF.